The 2 T cell receptor beta chains in this list originate from one sample, sequenced in a study of Ad26.COV2.S vaccination and SARS-CoV-2 variants. Documented treatment: about 20 received Ad26.COV2.S at low or high dose, single or two shots; several received placebo; per-sample allocation not given. Day 63 following the first vaccine or placebo injection was when the samples were taken. Profiling relied on immunoSEQ multiplex PCR, and the TCRdb table lists in-frame clones only, not all of them. This sample yields 350,000 to 450,000 clones, of which about 85% are seen a single time; roughly 3.5% belongs to the top ten. Here the sequenced sample was peripheral blood, taken in a trial of Ad26.COV2.S vaccine versus placebo. Receptor source: a person aged 18-65 years who received the Ad26.COV2.S COVID-19 vaccine or a placebo.

V is TRBV10-3 and J is TRBJ2-3; D may match TRBD1 or TRBD2 (7 bases each). CDR3 length: 15 amino acids. The V end was cut by 3 bases, the J end by 3 bases, with 13 bases between. The V gene's germline CDR1 is ENHRY and CDR2 SYGVKD. The CDR3 is CAISDPQGGTDTQYF. CDR3 nucleotide sequence: TGTGCCATCAGTGACCCCCAGGGGGGGACAGATACGCAGTATTTT.

This chain connects TRBV21-1 to TRBJ1-1; the DNA was not compared with TRBD1, the D call given in the table. TRBV21-1 is tagged as a pseudogene. The CDR3 consists of 16 residues. CDR3 loop: CASIPWTGGRSTEAFF. Written as DNA, the CDR3 is TGTGCCAGCATCCCGTGGACAGGGGGCAGGAGCACTGAAGCTTTCTTT.